This TCR beta chain was identified in a study of control samples from healthy donors and cancer patients. TCRdb's table, derived via immunoSEQ multiplex PCR, lists solely in-frame clones and lacks some. The sample consists of about 120,000 clones, 88% of them appearing once. Germline CDR1 reads SEHNR; CDR2 reads FQNEAQ (reference sequence). This CDR3 has 15 amino acids. V was trimmed by 6 bases and J by 2 bases, leaving 16 bases between them. Sequencing was performed on blood. The clonotype was recovered from a man between 35 and 55 years old in good health. This chain uses TRBV7-9 with TRBJ2-5; a possible D gene is TRBD2 (5 bases). DNA for the CDR3: TGTGCCAGCAGTTTTAGCGTCACAAAACAAGAGACCCAGTACTTC. It translates to CASSFSVTKQETQYF. Complete variable domain (other parts from reference TRBV7-9 and TRBJ2-5): DTGVSQNPRHKITKRGQNVTFRCDPISEHNRLYWYRQTLGQGPEFLTYFQNEAQLEKSRLLSDRFSAERPKGSFSTLEIQRTEQGDSAMYLCASSFSVTKQETQYFGPGTRLLVL.